One and the same sample provided the 10 T cell receptor beta chains below, sequenced in a study of PD-L1 blockade in urothelial cancer. Method: immunoSEQ multiplex PCR; TCRdb's copy keeps in-frame clones and lacks some. The sample holds about 52,000 clones; approximately 75% are singletons and the top ten take approximately 3.3%. Sequences were derived from PBMCs, sampled around atezolizumab (anti-PD-L1) treatment. Receptor source: a man in his 70s with urothelial cancer.

This rearrangement joins TRBV2 to TRBJ2-7; D is possibly TRBD1 (6 bases). The V end lost 7 bases, the J end lost 6 bases, and 19 bases lay between the germline ends. The CDR3 has 14 amino acids. Germline V gives CDR1 SNHLY, CDR2 FYNNEI. The CDR3 nucleotides are TGTGCCAGCAAGAAATCGGATAGAGGGGGCGAGCAGTACTTC. As protein: CASKKSDRGGEQYF.

The rearrangement links TRBV7-2 to TRBJ2-3, with 7 nucleotides matching TRBD2. There are 17 residues in the CDR3. After removal of 1 base from V and 2 bases from J, the junction contained 9 bases not matched to a gene. Germline CDR1 reads SGHTA; CDR2 reads FQGNSA. CDR3 in amino acids: CASSLGRLAGYTDTQYF. The CDR3 DNA sequence: TGTGCCAGCAGCTTAGGTCGACTAGCCGGGTACACAGATACGCAGTATTTT.

This sequence joins TRBV19 and TRBJ1-1; D is ambiguous. Per germline, CDR1 LNHDA and CDR2 SQIVND (reference sequence). Trimming cost V 11 bases and J 5 bases, with 15 bases left between them. CDR3 length: 12 residues. The CDR3 DNA reads as TGTGCCTCCGACACGCCGGAAACTGAAGCTTTCTTT. Encoded protein: CASDTPETEAFF.

This chain joins TRBV5-8 and TRBJ2-7; TRBD2 aligns across 8 bases. The CDR3 consists of 14 residues. The V segment lost 2 bases and the J segment 7 bases; nucleotides outside the gene matches: 8. The germline V gene encodes CDR1 SGHTS and CDR2 YDEGEE. The CDR3, as DNA: TGTGCCAGCAGCTTTGGGCCTTCGGGAGGGGAGCAGTACTTC. As protein: CASSFGPSGGEQYF. Using reference TRBV5-8 and TRBJ2-7 for the parts outside the CDR3, the full variable domain is EAGVTQSPTHLIKTRGQQATLRCSPISGHTSVYWYQQALGLGLQFLLWYDEGEERNRGNFPPRFSGRQFPNYSSELNVNALELEDSALYLCASSFGPSGGEQYFGPGTRLTVT.

Only one count was recorded for this clone. V and J are TRBV19 and TRBJ1-2; 9 bases are shared with TRBD1. Germline-derived CDR1 and CDR2 are LNHDA and SQIVND (reference sequence). V lost 8 bases, J lost 7 bases, and 11 bases stayed unmatched. The CDR3 loop spans 14 amino acids. CDR3 coding DNA: TGTGCCAGTCGAAAAACAGGGGGCATGTTTGGCTACACCTTC. This sequence encodes CASRKTGGMFGYTF. Variable domain in full (rest from reference TRBV19 and TRBJ1-2): DGGITQSPKYLFRKEGQNVTLSCEQNLNHDAMYWYRQDPGQGLRLIYYSQIVNDFQKGDIAEGYSVSREKKESFPLTVTSAQKNPTAFYLCASRKTGGMFGYTFGSGTRLTVV.

This chain uses TRBV28 with TRBJ2-7; 7 bases agree with TRBD1. The CDR3 has 13 amino acids. The germline CDR1 and CDR2 sequences are MDHEN and SYDVKM. The ends lost 9 bases at V and 2 bases at J; junction bases unmatched: 7. The DNA of the CDR3 is TGTGCCAGTACCCGGGACAGACCCTACGAGCAGTACTTC. This translates into CASTRDRPYEQYF.

The chain recombines TRBV9 with TRBJ2-3; the D is unclear. CDR1 and CDR2 (germline): SGDLS, YYNGEE. The CDR3 runs 14 residues. V shed 4 bases and J shed 3 bases, with 12 bases lying between them. The CDR3 nucleotides are TGTGCCAGCAGCATAGGGCCAGGTACAGATACGCAGTATTTT. Protein sequence: CASSIGPGTDTQYF.

The V and J genes are TRBV7-2 and TRBJ2-7, with a weak D call TRBD1 (5 bases). The CDR3 consists of 14 residues. Germline assignment: CDR1 SGHTA and CDR2 FQGNSA. Trimming removed 1 base from V and 3 bases from J, with 10 bases in between. CDR3 in DNA: TGTGCCAGCAGCTTAGGGCCCAGGGTCTACGAGCAGTACTTC. Translated: CASSLGPRVYEQYF. The entire variable domain, with the rest obtained from reference TRBV7-2 and TRBJ2-7, is as follows: GAGVSQSPSNKVTEKGKDVELRCDPISGHTALYWYRQSLGQGLEFLIYFQGNSAPDKSGLPSDRFSAERTGGSVSTLTIQRTQQEDSAVYLCASSLGPRVYEQYFGPGTRLTVT.

This rearrangement joins TRBV9 to TRBJ2-5, with 16 bases matching TRBD2. CDR1 is SGDLS, CDR2 YYNGEE, per germline. The V and J ends lost 3 bases and 4 bases, in that order; junction bases with no gene match: 9. The CDR3 spans 18 residues. The CDR3 reads CASSGGLAGGEGGETQYF. The CDR3 DNA reads TGTGCCAGCAGCGGGGGACTAGCGGGAGGGGAGGGAGGAGAGACCCAGTACTTC. Full variable domain (missing parts from reference TRBV9 and TRBJ2-5): DSGVTQTPKHLITATGQRVTLRCSPRSGDLSVYWYQQSLDQGLQFLIQYYNGEERAKGNILERFSAQQFPDLHSELNLSSLELGDSALYFCASSGGLAGGEGGETQYFGPGTRLLVL.

The V call is TRBV10-3, the J call TRBJ2-7; the D gene is possibly TRBD1 (7 bases). CDR3 length equals 14 residues. Germline-derived CDR1 and CDR2 are ENHRY and SYGVKD. V lost 4 bases and J 6 bases, leaving 16 bases between the germline ends. CDR3 residues: CAISGGTAALEQYF. The CDR3 DNA follows: TGTGCCATCAGTGGCGGGACAGCGGCCCTCGAGCAGTACTTC.